Following are 21 T cell receptor beta chains from one sample sequenced in a study of blood T cells in healthy people across ages. The second PCR ran roughly 6 to 11 cycles with a sample-barcoded 5' primer and J-beta primers. TCRdb independently ran MiXCR on the 5' RACE reads; one entry per CDR3 protein. The sample carries 1 million or so distinct CDR3 sequences, 45% recorded once. The sequenced sample consisted of blood. The receptors come from a woman aged 55-69 years in good health.

This clonotype was detected ten times or more. This rearrangement joins TRBV11-2 to TRBJ2-3; no definite D call. The CDR3 is 16 residues long. V was trimmed by 1 base and J by 0 bases, leaving 11 bases between them. Germline CDR1 reads SGHAT; CDR2 reads FQNNGV. The CDR3 bases are TGTGCCAGCAGCTTAGTGGGCGGTTCTAGCACAGATACGCAGTATTTT. It is translated as CASSLVGGSSTDTQYF.

This clonotype has a handful of counts. This chain's CDR3 is CASSSRAGGTAYNEQFF. CDR3 DNA: TGTGCCAGCAGTTCGAGGGCGGGAGGGACGGCCTACAATGAGCAGTTCTTC. The J gene is TRBJ2-1, the V gene TRBV12-3 or TRBV12-4, with 9 bases matching TRBD2. The CDR3 length is 17 residues. Trimming removed 4 bases from V and 2 bases from J; junction bases left unmatched: 9.

The rearrangement joins TRBV7-2 to TRBJ2-5, with D perhaps matching TRBD2 (6 bases). Trimming left V 0 bases short and J 4 bases short, with 12 bases between. This CDR3 comprises 15 residues. Germline lookup yields CDR1 SGHTA and CDR2 FQGNSA. The DNA of the CDR3 is TGTGCCAGCAGCTTAGCGGGCGGGACCCCAGAGACCCAGTACTTC. Amino acid sequence: CASSLAGGTPETQYF.

The chain employs TRBV10-3 and TRBJ2-5; 9 positions match TRBD1. The J call may be faulty, since TRBJ2-7 better matches the DNA end. The CDR3 covers 15 residues. The germline CDR1 and CDR2 sequences are ENHRY and SYGVKD. The DNA for the CDR3 is TGTGCCATCAGCCGGGACAGGGCGACCACCTACGAGCAGTACTTC. This gives the protein CAISRDRATTYEQYF.

In this sample, this clonotype turned up many times. This chain uses TRBV5-1 with TRBJ2-5, with unresolved D. Germline CDR1 SGHRS, CDR2 YFSETQ. The V and J ends lost 4 bases and 5 bases respectively, with 18 bases between them. This CDR3 region has 15 residues. As DNA, the CDR3 is TGCGCCAGCAGCACCTCGGCAGGAGCTGGGGAGACCCAGTACTTC. Its translation is CASSTSAGAGETQYF.

The genes are TRBV11-2 and TRBJ2-7, with D perhaps matching TRBD2 (6 bases). V gave up 8 bases and J gave up 1 base, with 15 bases separating them. The CDR3 is 14 amino acids. Germline V CDR1 and CDR2: SGHAT, FQNNGV. The DNA of the CDR3 is TGTGCCAGCGGTCCGGCGGGACGGTCCTACGAGCAGTACTTC. Protein sequence: CASGPAGRSYEQYF. The full variable domain, with the rest looked up from reference TRBV11-2 and TRBJ2-7, is EAGVAQSPRYKIIEKRQSVAFWCNPISGHATLYWYQQILGQGPKLLIQFQNNGVVDDSQLPKDRFSAERLKGVDSTLKIQPAKLEDSAVYLCASGPAGRSYEQYFGPGTRLTVT.

This rearrangement joins TRBV12-3 or TRBV12-4 to TRBJ2-5; D unresolved. The CDR3 extends over 13 amino acids. Trimming took 1 base from V and 6 from J, leaving 9 bases between them. The CDR3 region is CASSLVVLKTQYF. CDR3 sequence (DNA): TGTGCCAGCAGTTTAGTAGTGCTGAAGACCCAGTACTTC.

The chain uses TRBV10-3 and TRBJ2-7; D tentatively fits TRBD1 or TRBD2 (5 bases each). The CDR3 length is 14 residues. The V gene's germline CDR1 is ENHRY and CDR2 SYGVKD. V gave up 10 bases and J gave up 6 bases, with 22 bases separating them. The CDR3 region is CATDTGMGVCEQYF. CDR3 coding DNA: TGTGCCACGGACACAGGAATGGGAGTCTGCGAGCAGTACTTC.

This chain links TRBV20-1 with TRBJ2-1, with a weak D call TRBD2 (6 bases). The CDR3 covers 14 residues. Between the trimmed V and J ends, which lost 4 bases and 5 bases, there was a span of 15 bases. The germline V gene has CDR1 DFQATT and CDR2 SNEGSKA (reference sequence). The CDR3 protein is CSAKSGGSHNEQFF. The DNA of the CDR3 is TGCAGTGCTAAGTCTGGGGGGTCTCACAATGAGCAGTTCTTC.

This chain joins TRBV7-2 and TRBJ2-1; D unclear. From germline, CDR1 is SGHTA and CDR2 FQGNSA. This CDR3 spans 15 amino acids. V lost 5 bases, J lost 3 bases, and 14 bases lay in between. CDR3: CASSRSLDIYNEQFF. CDR3 sequence (DNA): TGTGCCAGCAGCCGAAGTCTAGATATCTACAATGAGCAGTTCTTC.

This clonotype was detected only a few times. The rearrangement links TRBV29-1 to TRBJ2-3; 10 bases are a match to TRBD2. The CDR3 sequence is 15 residues long. With V trimmed by 6 bases and J by 5 bases, 11 bases remained unmatched. Germline V gives CDR1 SQVTM, CDR2 ANQGSEA. The CDR3 protein is CSVARLAGLGDTQYF. The CDR3 nucleotides read TGCAGCGTGGCTAGACTAGCGGGTTTGGGAGATACGCAGTATTTT.

This sequence joins TRBV27 and TRBJ2-7; D gene uncertain. Germline CDR1 reads MNHEY; CDR2 reads SMNVEV (reference sequence). Between the trimmed V and J ends, which lost 2 bases and 3 bases, there was a span of 11 bases. The CDR3 contains 14 residues. The CDR3 DNA sequence: TGTGCCAGCAGTTTAGCTCCAGAGATCTACGAGCAGTACTTC. It yields the protein CASSLAPEIYEQYF.

This clonotype was picked up a small number of times. The J gene is TRBJ2-5, the V gene TRBV27; 9 bases match TRBD2. The end of the DNA aligns better with TRBJ2-7, so the J call may be wrong. Germline values: CDR1 MNHEY, CDR2 SMNVEV (reference sequence). The CDR3 covers 14 residues. The CDR3 DNA reads as TGTGCCAGCAGTTCGAGACTAGCGGCCTACGAGCAGTACTTC. Its translation is CASSSRLAAYEQYF.

The rearrangement uses TRBV7-6 and TRBJ1-5; a weak D match, TRBD1 (5 bases). Per the germline V gene, CDR1 is SGHVS and CDR2 is FNYEAQ. The length of the CDR3 is 18 residues. V shed 2 bases and J shed 1 base, with 18 bases lying between them. The CDR3 DNA reads TGTGCCAGCAGCTTAAGGGTCTGGGGGTTCTGGAGCAATCAGCCCCAGCATTTT. As protein: CASSLRVWGFWSNQPQHF.

This clonotype was detected only a few times. Written as DNA, the CDR3 is TGTGCCAGCAGTTACCCACCTACAGGGTCCCACGAGCAGTACTTC. Translating gives CASSYPPTGSHEQYF. The gene calls are TRBV28 and TRBJ2-7, with a weak D call TRBD1 (6 bases). Trimming took off 4 bases at V and 5 bases at J, with 18 bases between the two ends. CDR3 length: 15 residues. Germline CDR1 is MDHEN and CDR2 is SYDVKM. The full variable domain, in which reference TRBV28 and TRBJ2-7 provide the parts outside the CDR3, is DVKVTQSSRYLVKRTGEKVFLECVQDMDHENMFWYRQDPGLGLRLIYFSYDVKMKEKGDIPEGYSVSREKKERFSLILESASTNQTSMYLCASSYPPTGSHEQYFGPGTRLTVT.

At least ten counts were recorded for this clonotype. J is TRBJ2-7 and V is TRBV29-1, with TRBD1 matching over 8 bases. The CDR3 contains 15 residues. Germline assignment: CDR1 SQVTM and CDR2 ANQGSEA. The V gene end was trimmed by 1 base and the J gene end by 2 bases; junction bases not matched to a gene: 7. CDR3: CSVEGGTGNTYEQYF. In DNA, the CDR3 is TGCAGCGTTGAAGGCGGGACAGGCAATACCTACGAGCAGTACTTC.

This clonotype showed up just once. The chain joins TRBV10-3 to TRBJ2-2, with TRBD2 identical over 9 bases. Germline loops: CDR1 ENHRY, CDR2 SYGVKD. This CDR3 is built from 15 residues. V lost 6 bases to trimming and J lost 0 bases; unmatched junction nucleotides: 2. The CDR3 region is CAISRLAANTGELFF. The CDR3 DNA is TGTGCCATCAGCAGACTAGCGGCGAACACCGGGGAGCTGTTTTTT.

The J gene is TRBJ2-1, the V gene TRBV15; 9 nucleotides line up with TRBD2. With 0 bases clipped from V and 8 bases from J, the junction kept 8 bases outside the gene matches. The CDR3 is 16 amino acids. The germline V gene has CDR1 LNHNV and CDR2 YYDKDF (reference sequence). For the CDR3, the DNA is TGTGCCACCAGCAGAGATCTTAGCGGGAGTAGCGATGAGCAGTTCTTC. It is translated as CATSRDLSGSSDEQFF.

V and J are TRBV11-2 and TRBJ2-4; 7 positions agree with TRBD2. V shed 5 bases and J 1 base; nucleotides not matched to a gene: 17. CDR1 is SGHAT and CDR2 is FQNNGV in the germline V gene. The CDR3 spans 19 residues. The CDR3, as DNA: TGTGCCAGCAGCCCCCGCAGTGCGGGAGCCACACAGGCCAAAAACATTCAGTACTTC. As protein: CASSPRSAGATQAKNIQYF.

Points on this clonotype: One end of the junction is discordant with germline, which a read error may explain. The chain employs TRBV27 and TRBJ1-6, with 7 bases aligning to TRBD1. CDR3 length equals 14 residues. Germline CDR1 MNHEY, CDR2 SMNVEV (reference sequence). The CDR3 DNA sequence: TGTGCCAGCAGTTTACCCCACAGGGGTTCACCCCCCCACTTT. Its protein is CASSLPHRGSPPHF.

This rearrangement joins TRBV20-1 to TRBJ2-3; 11 bases line up with TRBD2. This CDR3 is built from 15 residues. V was clipped by 4 bases and J by 0 bases; unmatched bases: 3. Germline V CDR1 and CDR2: DFQATT, SNEGSKA (reference sequence). CDR3 region: CSANRLAGSTDTQYF. Written as DNA, the CDR3 is TGCAGTGCTAACCGACTAGCGGGAAGCACAGATACGCAGTATTTT.